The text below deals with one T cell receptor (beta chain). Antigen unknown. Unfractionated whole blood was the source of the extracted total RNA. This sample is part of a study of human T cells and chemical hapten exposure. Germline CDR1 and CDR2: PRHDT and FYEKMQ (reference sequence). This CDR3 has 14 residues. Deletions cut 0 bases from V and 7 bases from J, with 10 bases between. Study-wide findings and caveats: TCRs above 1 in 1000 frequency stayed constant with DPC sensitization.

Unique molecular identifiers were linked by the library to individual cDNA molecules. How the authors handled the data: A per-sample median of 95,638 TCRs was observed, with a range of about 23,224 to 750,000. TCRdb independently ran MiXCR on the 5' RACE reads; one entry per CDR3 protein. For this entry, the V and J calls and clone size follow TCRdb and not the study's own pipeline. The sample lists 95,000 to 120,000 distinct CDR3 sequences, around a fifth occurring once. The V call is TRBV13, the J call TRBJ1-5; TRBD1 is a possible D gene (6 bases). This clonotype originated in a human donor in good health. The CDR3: CASSLGRGEQPQHF. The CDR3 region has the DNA TGTGCCAGCAGCTTAGGCAGGGGTGAACAGCCCCAGCATTTT.